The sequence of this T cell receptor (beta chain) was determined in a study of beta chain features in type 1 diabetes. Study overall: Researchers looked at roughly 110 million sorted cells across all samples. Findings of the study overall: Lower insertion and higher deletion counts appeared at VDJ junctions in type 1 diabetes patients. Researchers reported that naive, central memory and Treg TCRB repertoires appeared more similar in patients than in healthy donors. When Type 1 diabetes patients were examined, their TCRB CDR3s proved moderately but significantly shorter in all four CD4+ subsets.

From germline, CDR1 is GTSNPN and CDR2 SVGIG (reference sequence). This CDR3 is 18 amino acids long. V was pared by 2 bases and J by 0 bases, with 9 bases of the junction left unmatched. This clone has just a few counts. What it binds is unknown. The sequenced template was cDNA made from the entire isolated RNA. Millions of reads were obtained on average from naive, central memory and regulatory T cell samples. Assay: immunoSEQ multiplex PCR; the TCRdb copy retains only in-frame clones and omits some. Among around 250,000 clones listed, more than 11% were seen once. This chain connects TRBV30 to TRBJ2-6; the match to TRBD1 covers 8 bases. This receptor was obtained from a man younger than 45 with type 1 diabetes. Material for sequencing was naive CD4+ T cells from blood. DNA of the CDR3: TGTGCCTGGAGTAGAGGACAGGGCGTTAACTCTGGGGCCAACGTCCTGACTTTC. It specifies CAWSRGQGVNSGANVLTF.